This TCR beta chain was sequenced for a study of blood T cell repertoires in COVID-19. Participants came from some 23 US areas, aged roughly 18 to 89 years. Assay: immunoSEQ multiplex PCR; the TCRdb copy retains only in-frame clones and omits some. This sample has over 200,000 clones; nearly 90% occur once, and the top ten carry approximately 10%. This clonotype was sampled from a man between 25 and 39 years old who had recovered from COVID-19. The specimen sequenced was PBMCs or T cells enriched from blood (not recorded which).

CDR3 loop: CASSSQGSDEQFF. CDR3 DNA: TGTGCCAGCAGCTCACAGGGGTCGGATGAGCAGTTCTTC. The chain is built from TRBV7-9 and TRBJ2-1, with TRBD1 matching 7 bases. This CDR3 spans 13 amino acids. J gave up 8 bases and V 4 bases, and 5 bases lay outside the gene matches. Germline CDR1 and CDR2: SEHNR and FQNEAQ (reference sequence). Complete variable domain (other parts from reference TRBV7-9 and TRBJ2-1): DTGVSQNPRHKITKRGQNVTFRCDPISEHNRLYWYRQTLGQGPEFLTYFQNEAQLEKSRLLSDRFSAERPKGSFSTLEIQRTEQGDSAMYLCASSSQGSDEQFFGPGTRLTVL.